This record covers a single TCR beta chain. These data belong to a study of blood T cell repertoires in COVID-19. V shed 4 bases and J shed 0 bases, with 10 bases lying between them. Germline CDR1 is LNHDA and CDR2 is SQIVND (reference sequence). The CDR3 loop spans 15 amino acids. Generated by immunoSEQ multiplex PCR, the TCRdb table keeps only in-frame clones and is missing some. Of around 63,000 clones listed, approximately 86% are singletons. Sequencing input: peripheral blood. The origin of this receptor is an elderly woman with active COVID-19. V usage is TRBV19 and J usage is TRBJ2-1, with unresolved D. CDR3 region: CASSTYPSSYNEQFF. The CDR3 DNA reads TGTGCCAGTAGTACTTACCCGAGCTCCTACAATGAGCAGTTCTTC.